This T cell receptor beta chain was obtained from a study of cytomegalovirus exposure and HLA in healthy donors. General observations from the study: As a later analysis showed, a missense DCLRE1C variant was linked to trimming of TCR beta V- and J-genes.

V lost 3 bases and J lost 8; bases outside the gene matches: 8. The length of the CDR3 is 15 residues. Germline V CDR1 and CDR2: SGHTA, FQGNSA. This clone was found a few times. Antigen unknown. Both 60 Vbeta primers and 13 Jbeta primers went into the PCR. This table comes from immunoSEQ multiplex PCR, and its TCRdb copy is limited to in-frame clones, with some not included. The sample lists 84,000 or so clones; under 80% were seen once. The clonotype comes from a boy aged 5-17 years in good health and CMV-seronegative. The chain employs TRBV7-2 and TRBJ1-4, with TRBD1 identical over 8 bases. What was sequenced was PBMCs. The CDR3 coding sequence is TGTGCCAGCAGCTTGCAGACAGGGGAGGAAGAAAAACTGTTTTTT. Protein: CASSLQTGEEEKLFF.